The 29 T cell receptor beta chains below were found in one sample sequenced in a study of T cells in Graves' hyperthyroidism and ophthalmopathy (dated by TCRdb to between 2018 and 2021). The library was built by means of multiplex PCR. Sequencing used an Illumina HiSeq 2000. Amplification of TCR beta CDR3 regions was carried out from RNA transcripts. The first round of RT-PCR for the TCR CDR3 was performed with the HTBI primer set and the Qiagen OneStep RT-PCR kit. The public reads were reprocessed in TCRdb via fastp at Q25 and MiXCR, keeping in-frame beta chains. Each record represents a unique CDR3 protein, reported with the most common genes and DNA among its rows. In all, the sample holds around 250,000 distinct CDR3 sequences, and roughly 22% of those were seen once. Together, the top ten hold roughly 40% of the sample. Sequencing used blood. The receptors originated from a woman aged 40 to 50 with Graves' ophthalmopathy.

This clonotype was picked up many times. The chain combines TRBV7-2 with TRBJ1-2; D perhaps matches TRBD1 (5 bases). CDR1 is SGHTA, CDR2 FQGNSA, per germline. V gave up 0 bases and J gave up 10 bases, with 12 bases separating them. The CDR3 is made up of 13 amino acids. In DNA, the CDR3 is TGTGCCAGCAGCTTAGCGCAACAGGATGACTACACCTTC. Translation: CASSLAQQDDYTF.

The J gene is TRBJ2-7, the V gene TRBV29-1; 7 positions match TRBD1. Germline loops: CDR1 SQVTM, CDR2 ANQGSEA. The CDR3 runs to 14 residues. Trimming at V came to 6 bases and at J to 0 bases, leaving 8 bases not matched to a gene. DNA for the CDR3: TGCAGCGTCCTTACAGGGGCGAGCTCCTACGAGCAGTACTTC. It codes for CSVLTGASSYEQYF.

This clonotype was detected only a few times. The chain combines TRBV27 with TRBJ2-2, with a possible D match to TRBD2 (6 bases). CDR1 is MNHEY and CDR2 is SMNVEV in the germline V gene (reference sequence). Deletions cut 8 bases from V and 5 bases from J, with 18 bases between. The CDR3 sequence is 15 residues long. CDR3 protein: CASGAGRYWTGELFF. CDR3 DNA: TGTGCCAGCGGGGCAGGGAGGTATTGGACCGGGGAGCTGTTTTTT.

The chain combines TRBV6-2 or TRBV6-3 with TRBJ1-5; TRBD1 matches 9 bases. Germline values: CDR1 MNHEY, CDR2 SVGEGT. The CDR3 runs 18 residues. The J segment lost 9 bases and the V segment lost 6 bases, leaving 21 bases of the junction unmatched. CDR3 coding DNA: TGTGCCAGCAGGAGCTATGGGACAGGGCGGATTTTGGCGCGGCCCCAGCATTTT. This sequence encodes CASRSYGTGRILARPQHF.

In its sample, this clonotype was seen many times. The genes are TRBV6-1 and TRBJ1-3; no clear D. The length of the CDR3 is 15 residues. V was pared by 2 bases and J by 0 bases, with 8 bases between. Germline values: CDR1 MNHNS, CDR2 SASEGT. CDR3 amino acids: CASSELMDSGNTIYF. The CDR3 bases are TGTGCCAGCAGTGAACTAATGGACTCTGGAAACACCATATATTTT.

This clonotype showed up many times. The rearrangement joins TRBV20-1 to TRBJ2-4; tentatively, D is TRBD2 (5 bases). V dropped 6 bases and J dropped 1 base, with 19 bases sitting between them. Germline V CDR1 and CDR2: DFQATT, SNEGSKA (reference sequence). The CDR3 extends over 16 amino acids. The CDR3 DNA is TGCAGTGCCCAGTGGCGCGCGGGTAGGGCCAAAAACATTCAGTACTTC. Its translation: CSAQWRAGRAKNIQYF.

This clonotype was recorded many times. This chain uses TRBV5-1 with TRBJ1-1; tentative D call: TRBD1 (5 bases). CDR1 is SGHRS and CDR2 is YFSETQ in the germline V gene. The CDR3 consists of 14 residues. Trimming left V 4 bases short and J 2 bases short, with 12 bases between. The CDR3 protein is CASSQTVQNTEAFF. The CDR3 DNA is TGCGCCAGCAGCCAGACAGTGCAAAACACTGAAGCTTTCTTT.

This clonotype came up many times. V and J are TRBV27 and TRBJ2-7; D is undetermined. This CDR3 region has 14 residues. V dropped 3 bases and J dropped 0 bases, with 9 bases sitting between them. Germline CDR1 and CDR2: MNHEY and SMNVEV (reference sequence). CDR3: CASSFSAHSYEQYF. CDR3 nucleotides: TGTGCCAGCAGTTTCTCAGCGCACTCCTACGAGCAGTACTTC.

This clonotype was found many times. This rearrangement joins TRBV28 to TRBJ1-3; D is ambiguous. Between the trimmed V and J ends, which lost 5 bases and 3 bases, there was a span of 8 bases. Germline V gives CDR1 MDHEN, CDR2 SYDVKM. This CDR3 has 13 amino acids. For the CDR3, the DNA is TGTGCCAGCAGTCCCCCGAGTGGAAACACCATATATTTT. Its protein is CASSPPSGNTIYF.

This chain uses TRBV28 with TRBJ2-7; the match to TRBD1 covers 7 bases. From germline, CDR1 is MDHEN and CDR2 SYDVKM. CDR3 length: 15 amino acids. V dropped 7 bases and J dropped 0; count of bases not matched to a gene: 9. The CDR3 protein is CASIQLTGSSYEQYF. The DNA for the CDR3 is TGTGCCAGCATCCAATTGACAGGGAGCTCCTACGAGCAGTACTTC.

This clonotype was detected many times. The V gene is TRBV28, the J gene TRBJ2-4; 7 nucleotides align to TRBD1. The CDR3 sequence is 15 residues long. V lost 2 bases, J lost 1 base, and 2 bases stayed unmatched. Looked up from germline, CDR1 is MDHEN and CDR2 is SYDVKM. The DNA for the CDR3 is TGTGCCAGCAGTTTACAGGGGGTTGCCAAAAACATTCAGTACTTC. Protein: CASSLQGVAKNIQYF.

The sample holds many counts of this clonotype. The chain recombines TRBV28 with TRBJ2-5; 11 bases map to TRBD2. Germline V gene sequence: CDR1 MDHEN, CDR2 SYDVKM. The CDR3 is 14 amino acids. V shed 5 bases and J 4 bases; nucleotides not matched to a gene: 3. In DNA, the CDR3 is TGTGCCAGCAGTCTAGCGGGAGGTGGAGAGACCCAGTACTTC. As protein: CASSLAGGGETQYF.

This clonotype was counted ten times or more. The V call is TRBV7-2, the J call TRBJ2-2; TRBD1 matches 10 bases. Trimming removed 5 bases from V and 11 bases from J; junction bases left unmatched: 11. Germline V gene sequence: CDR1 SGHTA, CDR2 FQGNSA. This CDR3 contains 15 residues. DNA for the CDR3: TGTGCCAGCAGCCCAATGGGACAGGGGACGCTCGAGCTGTTTTTT. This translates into CASSPMGQGTLELFF.

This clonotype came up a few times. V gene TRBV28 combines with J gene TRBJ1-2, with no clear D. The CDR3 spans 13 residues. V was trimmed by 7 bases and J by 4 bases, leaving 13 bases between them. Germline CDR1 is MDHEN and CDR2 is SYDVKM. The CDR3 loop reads CASIGPRVYGYTF. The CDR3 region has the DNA TGTGCCAGCATTGGACCTCGGGTCTATGGCTACACCTTC.

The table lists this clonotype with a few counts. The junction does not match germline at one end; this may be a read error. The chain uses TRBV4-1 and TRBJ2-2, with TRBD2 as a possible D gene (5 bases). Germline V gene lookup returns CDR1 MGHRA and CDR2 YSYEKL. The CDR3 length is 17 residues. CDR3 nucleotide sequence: TGCGCCAGCAGCCAAGATCACGGCCCCCTTATCACCGGGGAGCTGGTTTTT. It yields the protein CASSQDHGPLITGELVF.

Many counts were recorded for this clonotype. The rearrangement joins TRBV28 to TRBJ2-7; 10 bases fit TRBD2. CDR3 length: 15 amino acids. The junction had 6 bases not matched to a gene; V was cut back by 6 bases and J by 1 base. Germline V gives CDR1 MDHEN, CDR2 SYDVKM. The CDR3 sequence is CASSPRGLASYEQYF. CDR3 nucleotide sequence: TGTGCCAGCAGCCCAAGGGGACTAGCGTCCTACGAGCAGTACTTC.

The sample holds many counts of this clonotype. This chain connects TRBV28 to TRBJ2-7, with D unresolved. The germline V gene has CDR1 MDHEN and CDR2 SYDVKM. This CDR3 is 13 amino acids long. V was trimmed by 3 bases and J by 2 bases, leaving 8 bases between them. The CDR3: CASSFADAYEQYF. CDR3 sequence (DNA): TGTGCCAGCAGTTTTGCGGATGCCTACGAGCAGTACTTC.

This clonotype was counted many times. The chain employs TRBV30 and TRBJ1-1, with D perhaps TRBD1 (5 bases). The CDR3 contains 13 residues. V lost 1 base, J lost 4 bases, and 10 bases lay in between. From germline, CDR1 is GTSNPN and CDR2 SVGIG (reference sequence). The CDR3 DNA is TGTGCCTGGAGTGAGGCAGGGACCACTGAAGCTTTCTTT. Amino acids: CAWSEAGTTEAFF.

The CDR3 region is CSAQTGGRAEAFF. CDR3 nucleotides: TGCAGTGCACAGACAGGGGGCAGGGCTGAAGCTTTCTTT. This sequence joins TRBV20-1 and TRBJ1-1; 10 nucleotides match TRBD1. Germline lookup yields CDR1 DFQATT and CDR2 SNEGSKA (reference sequence). The V segment lost 6 bases and the J segment 6 bases; nucleotides outside the gene matches: 7. The CDR3 totals 13 residues.

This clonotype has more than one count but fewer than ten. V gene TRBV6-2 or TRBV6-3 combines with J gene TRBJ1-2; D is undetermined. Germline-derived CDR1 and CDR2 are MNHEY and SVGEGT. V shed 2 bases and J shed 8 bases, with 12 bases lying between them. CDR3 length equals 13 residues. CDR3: CASSYSERSGYTF. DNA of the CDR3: TGTGCCAGCAGTTACAGCGAACGGAGCGGCTACACCTTC.

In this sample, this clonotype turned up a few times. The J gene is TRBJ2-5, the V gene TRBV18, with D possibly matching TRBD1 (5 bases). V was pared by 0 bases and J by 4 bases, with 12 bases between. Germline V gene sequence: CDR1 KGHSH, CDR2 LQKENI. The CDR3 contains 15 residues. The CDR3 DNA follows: TGTGCCAGCTCACCACCGAAGGGTCAGGGAGAGACCCAGTACTTC. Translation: CASSPPKGQGETQYF.

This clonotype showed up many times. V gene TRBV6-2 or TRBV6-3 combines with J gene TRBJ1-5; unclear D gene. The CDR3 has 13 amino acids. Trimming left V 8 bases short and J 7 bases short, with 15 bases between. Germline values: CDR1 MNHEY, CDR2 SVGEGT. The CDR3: CASQATLGQPQHF. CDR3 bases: TGTGCCAGCCAGGCCACACTAGGCCAGCCCCAGCATTTT.

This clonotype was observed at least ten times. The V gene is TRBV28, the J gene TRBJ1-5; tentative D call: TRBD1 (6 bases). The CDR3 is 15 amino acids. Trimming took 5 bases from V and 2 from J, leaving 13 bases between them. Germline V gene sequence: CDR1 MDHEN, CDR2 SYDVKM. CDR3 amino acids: CASSPGAFGNQPQHF. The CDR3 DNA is TGTGCCAGCAGTCCAGGGGCATTCGGCAATCAGCCCCAGCATTTT. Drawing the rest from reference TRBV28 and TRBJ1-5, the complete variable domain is DVKVTQSSRYLVKRTGEKVFLECVQDMDHENMFWYRQDPGLGLRLIYFSYDVKMKEKGDIPEGYSVSREKKERFSLILESASTNQTSMYLCASSPGAFGNQPQHFGDGTRLSIL.

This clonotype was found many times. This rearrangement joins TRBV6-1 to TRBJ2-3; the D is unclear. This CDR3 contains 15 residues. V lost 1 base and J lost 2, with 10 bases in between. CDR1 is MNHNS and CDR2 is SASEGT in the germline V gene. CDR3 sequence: CASSEVERITDTQYF. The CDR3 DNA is TGTGCCAGCAGTGAAGTCGAGAGGATCACAGATACGCAGTATTTT.

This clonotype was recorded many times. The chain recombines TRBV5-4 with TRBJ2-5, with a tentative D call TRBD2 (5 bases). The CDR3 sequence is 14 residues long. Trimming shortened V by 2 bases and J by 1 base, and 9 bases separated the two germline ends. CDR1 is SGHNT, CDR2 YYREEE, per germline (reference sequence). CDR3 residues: CASSFSGGQETQYF. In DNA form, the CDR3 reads TGTGCCAGCAGCTTCAGCGGAGGCCAAGAGACCCAGTACTTC.

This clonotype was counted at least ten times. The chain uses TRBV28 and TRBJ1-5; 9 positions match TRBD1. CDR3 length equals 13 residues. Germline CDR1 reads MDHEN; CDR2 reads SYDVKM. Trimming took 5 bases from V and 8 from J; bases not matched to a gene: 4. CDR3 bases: TGTGCCAGCAGTAACAGGGGGCGGGAGCCCCAGCATTTT. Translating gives CASSNRGREPQHF.

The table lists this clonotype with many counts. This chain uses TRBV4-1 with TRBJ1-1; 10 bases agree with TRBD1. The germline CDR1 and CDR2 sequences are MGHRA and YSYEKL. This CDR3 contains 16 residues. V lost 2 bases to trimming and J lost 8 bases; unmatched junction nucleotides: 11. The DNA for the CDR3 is TGCGCCAGCAGCCAACCCACGGGACAGGGGCTACTGGAAGCTTTCTTT. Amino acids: CASSQPTGQGLLEAFF.

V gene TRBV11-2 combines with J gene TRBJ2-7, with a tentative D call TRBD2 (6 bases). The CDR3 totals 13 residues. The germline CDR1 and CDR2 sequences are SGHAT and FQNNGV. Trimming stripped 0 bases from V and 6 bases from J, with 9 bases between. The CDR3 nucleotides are TGTGCCAGCAGCTTAGATTTGGGAGGCGAGCAGTACTTC. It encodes CASSLDLGGEQYF.

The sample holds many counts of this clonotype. CDR3 in DNA: TGTGCCAGCAGCGCGGACAGGGATAACTATGGCTACACCTTC. It is translated as CASSADRDNYGYTF. V and J are TRBV7-9 and TRBJ1-2; 8 nucleotides agree with TRBD1. CDR3 length: 14 amino acids. V was pared by 5 bases and J by 1 base, with 3 bases of the junction left unmatched. Germline values: CDR1 SEHNR, CDR2 FQNEAQ (reference sequence).